This passage covers 7 T cell receptor beta chains from one sample sequenced in a study of vaccination effects on CD4 cells after COVID-19. CD4+ T cells specific for antigen were expanded with viral peptide pools by the ViraFEST assay before sequencing. Following a 10-day culture, CD4+ T cells were purified. Vaccinated recipients, who were negative for nucleocapsid antibodies, had no history of SARS-CoV-2 infection. No antigen has been assigned to these receptors. Sequencing was performed with immunoSEQ multiplex PCR; in TCRdb, only in-frame clones are kept and a portion is missing. The table has 25,000 to 35,000 clones, 70% to 80% seen once. The material was CD4+ T cells from PBMCs cultured with SARS-CoV-2 spike peptides, obtained before COVID-19 vaccination. The receptors here all came from a human donor who received a COVID-19 vaccine.

This chain links TRBV19 with TRBJ2-7; TRBD2 agrees at 9 bases. The CDR3 is made up of 15 amino acids. After removal of 3 bases from V and 3 bases from J, the junction contained 6 bases not matched to a gene. Germline loops: CDR1 LNHDA, CDR2 SQIVND (reference sequence). In DNA form, the CDR3 reads TGTGCCAGTAGTATTTTGGCGGGAGGGATCTACGAGCAGTACTTC. This encodes CASSILAGGIYEQYF. Full variable domain (missing parts from reference TRBV19 and TRBJ2-7): DGGITQSPKYLFRKEGQNVTLSCEQNLNHDAMYWYRQDPGQGLRLIYYSQIVNDFQKGDIAEGYSVSREKKESFPLTVTSAQKNPTAFYLCASSILAGGIYEQYFGPGTRLTVT.

Written as DNA, the CDR3 is TGTGCCAGCAAGACAGCCCCCGCAGCTAATGAAAAACTGTTTTTT. The encoded protein is CASKTAPAANEKLFF. V gene TRBV2 combines with J gene TRBJ1-4; weak D call: TRBD1 (5 bases). CDR1 and CDR2 (germline): SNHLY, FYNNEI. Trimming cost V 7 bases and J 3 bases, with 15 bases left between them. The CDR3 has 15 amino acids.

The chain is built from TRBV30 and TRBJ1-5; D may be TRBD1 (6 bases). V lost 3 bases and J lost 5, with 11 bases in between. CDR3 length equals 13 residues. Germline loops: CDR1 GTSNPN, CDR2 SVGIG (reference sequence). Here the CDR3 DNA reads TGTGCCTGGAGCGGAGGGGGTGATCAGCCCCAGCATTTT. The encoded protein is CAWSGGGDQPQHF.

In its sample, this clone was seen a few times. The chain links TRBV6-5 to TRBJ1-1; 8 nucleotides agree with TRBD1. There are 15 residues in the CDR3. CDR1 is MNHEY, CDR2 SVGAGI, per germline. V trimming: 2 bases; J trimming: 4 bases; junction bases outside the gene matches: 6. CDR3 in DNA: TGTGCCAGCAGTTACCCGGACAGGGTCGGCACTGAAGCTTTCTTT. Protein: CASSYPDRVGTEAFF.

CDR3 region: CASSMAAHDNQPQHF. The CDR3 nucleotides read TGTGCCAGTAGTATGGCCGCACACGACAATCAGCCCCAGCATTTT. The chain uses TRBV19 and TRBJ1-5; the D is unclear. This CDR3 has 15 residues. From germline, CDR1 is LNHDA and CDR2 SQIVND (reference sequence). With 3 bases removed from V and 3 bases from J, the gap between germline ends came to 12 bases. The whole variable domain, remainder taken from reference TRBV19 and TRBJ1-5, is DGGITQSPKYLFRKEGQNVTLSCEQNLNHDAMYWYRQDPGQGLRLIYYSQIVNDFQKGDIAEGYSVSREKKESFPLTVTSAQKNPTAFYLCASSMAAHDNQPQHFGDGTRLSIL.

The CDR3 DNA reads TGTGCCAGTAGTACTGGACAGGGGAGTTTTTCTGGGGCCAACGTCCTGACTTTC. Protein sequence: CASSTGQGSFSGANVLTF. The V call is TRBV19, the J call TRBJ2-6; 9 nucleotides agree with TRBD1. The CDR3 loop spans 18 amino acids. Losses at the gene ends were 4 bases for V and 1 base for J; bases not matched to a gene: 8. The germline CDR1 and CDR2 sequences are LNHDA and SQIVND (reference sequence). Complete variable domain (other parts from reference TRBV19 and TRBJ2-6): DGGITQSPKYLFRKEGQNVTLSCEQNLNHDAMYWYRQDPGQGLRLIYYSQIVNDFQKGDIAEGYSVSREKKESFPLTVTSAQKNPTAFYLCASSTGQGSFSGANVLTFGAGSRLTVL.

The rearrangement joins TRBV29-1 to TRBJ1-2; D is possibly TRBD1 (6 bases). This CDR3 has 13 residues. The germline gives CDR1 SQVTM, CDR2 ANQGSEA. Deletions cut 4 bases from V and 6 bases from J, with 15 bases between. CDR3 loop: CSVGRGARNGYTF. Here the CDR3 DNA reads TGCAGCGTTGGGAGGGGGGCGCGTAATGGCTACACCTTC. The entire variable domain, with the rest obtained from reference TRBV29-1 and TRBJ1-2, is as follows: SAVISQKPSRDICQRGTSLTIQCQVDSQVTMMFWYRQQPGQSLTLIATANQGSEATYESGFVIDKFPISRPNLTFSTLTVSNMSPEDSSIYLCSVGRGARNGYTFGSGTRLTVV.